This T cell receptor (beta chain) comes out of a study of neurological immune-mediated disorders. Study-wide findings and caveats: HTLV-1-associated myelopathy ranked highest for TCR clonal expansion and multiple sclerosis lowest, beneath healthy controls. No sharing of CDR3 amino acid sequences was observed among expanded clones across subjects, suggesting private repertoires in all groups.

The cDNA was produced through 5'RACE with 10-nucleotide random UMIs. Each CDR3 protein is one row after TCRdb ran MiXCR on the 5' RACE reads. Here the sample spans roughly 45,000 distinct CDR3 sequences, less than 15% being singletons. The time point here: longitudinal time-point 3. PBMCs numbering 2 million and stored at -80 C yielded the unsorted libraries. V dropped 0 bases and J dropped 2 bases, with 11 bases sitting between them. The CDR3 consists of 15 residues. CDR1 and CDR2 from the germline V gene are SGHRS and YFSETQ. This clonotype has ten or more counts. As yet, its antigen is unknown. The receptor comes from a man aged 25 to 40 in good health. The material sequenced was PBMCs. The J gene is TRBJ1-2, the V gene TRBV5-1, with unresolved D. The chain's CDR3 is CASSLAAGFNYGYTF. CDR3 nucleotides: TGCGCCAGCAGCTTGGCGGCAGGTTTCAACTATGGCTACACCTTC.